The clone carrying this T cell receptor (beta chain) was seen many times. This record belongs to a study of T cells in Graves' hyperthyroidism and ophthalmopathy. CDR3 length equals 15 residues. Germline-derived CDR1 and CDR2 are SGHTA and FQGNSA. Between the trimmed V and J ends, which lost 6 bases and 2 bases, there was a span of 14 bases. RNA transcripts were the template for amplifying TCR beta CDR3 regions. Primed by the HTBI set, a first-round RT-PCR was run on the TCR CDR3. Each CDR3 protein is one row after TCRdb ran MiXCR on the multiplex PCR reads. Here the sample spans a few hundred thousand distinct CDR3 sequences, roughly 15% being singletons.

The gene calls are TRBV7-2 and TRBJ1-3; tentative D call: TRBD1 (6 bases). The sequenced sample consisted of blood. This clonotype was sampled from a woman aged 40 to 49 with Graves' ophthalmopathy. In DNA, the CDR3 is TGTGCCAGCAGGGATACAGGGACCCCTGGAAACACCATATATTTT. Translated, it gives CASRDTGTPGNTIYF.